The clone carrying this TCR beta chain came up many times. Its antigen remains unknown. A second about 7 to 12 cycle PCR used barcoded and J-beta primers. Template switching added a 12-random-nucleotide identifier to every cDNA molecule. Each CDR3 protein gets one entry after TCRdb re-called the 5' RACE reads with MiXCR. The profile shows about 1.8 million distinct CDR3 sequences, about 49% of them singletons. Donors were systemically healthy Caucasian individuals from Russia aged about 6 to 95 years. At least 5 micrograms of total RNA were extracted per sample. This sample was taken from a study of blood T cells in healthy people across ages. Findings and limits, study-wide: Investigators treated diversity estimates from one million T cells as underestimates.

This clonotype originated in a middle-aged woman in good health. The sequenced material came from blood.

CDR3 region: CSVGDRAYEQYF. In DNA form, the CDR3 reads TGCAGCGTCGGGGACAGAGCCTACGAGCAGTACTTC. The chain recombines TRBV29-1 with TRBJ2-7, with 7 positions matching TRBD1. Looked up from germline, CDR1 is SQVTM and CDR2 is ANQGSEA. The V and J ends lost 6 bases and 2 bases, in that order; junction bases with no gene match: 4. The CDR3 has 12 residues.